Below are 8 T cell receptor beta chains sequenced from a single sample in a study of CD8+ T cells in alopecia areata. Markers used for sorting pooled cutaneous lymph node cells were CD4, CD8alpha, NKG2D, NKG2ACE and others. Sequencing templates came from extracted RNA that was reverse transcribed into cDNA. Libraries were prepared by immunoSEQ multiplex PCR; TCRdb keeps only in-frame clonotypes and omits some of them. The sample was found to contain under 350,000 clones, and every one recurs. The sequenced sample was CD4+ T cells sorted from a lymph node. All receptors come from a C3H/HeJ mouse with alopecia areata. These mice share the MHC haplotype H2-k.

Concerning this clone: The genes are named according to mouse. The observed sequence ends 4 residues before the CDR3 terminus, with the missing tail filled in from the germline J gene. This sequence joins TRBV17 and TRBJ2-5; D may be TRBD1 (6 bases). The length of the CDR3 is 14 residues. CDR1 and CDR2 (germline): MNHDT, YYDKIL. The CDR3 bases that were read are TGTGCTAGCAGTTTCCGGGACAACAAAGAC. It encodes CASSFRDNKD. The whole CDR3 sequence is CASSFRDNKDTQYF.

This clone was observed a few times. Gene names are the mouse ones. The read finishes 4 residues shy of the CDR3 end, and the germline J gene is used to complete it. The chain combines TRBV1 with TRBJ2-4, with D hard to call. The CDR3 loop spans 14 amino acids. Per germline, CDR1 NSQYPW and CDR2 LRSPGD (reference sequence). The ends were cut back, 4 bases at V and 0 bases at J, with 8 bases in the middle. Incomplete CDR3 DNA: TGCACCTGCAGTGGCAGCCTTAGTCAAAAC. This sequence encodes CTCSGSLSQN. The whole CDR3 region reads CTCSGSLSQNTLYF.

Comments on this clone: Gene names refer to mouse genes. Read data end 3 residues before the CDR3 end; the end is taken from the germline J gene. The rearrangement links TRBV13-1 to TRBJ1-6; possible D gene TRBD1, 6 bases. TRBJ1-6 is flagged as an ORF with uncertain function. Trimming took 4 bases from V and 4 from J, leaving 12 bases between them. The germline V gene encodes CDR1 NSHNY and CDR2 SYGAGN. This CDR3 comprises 15 residues. This CDR3 is CASSQLQGYNSPLYF. CDR3 DNA (partial): TGTGCCAGCAGTCAACTCCAGGGGTATAATTCGCCC.

This clone was observed a handful of times. These gene names are mouse names. The read ends 4 residues early relative to the CDR3; the germline J gene fills the gap. V gene TRBV5 combines with J gene TRBJ2-5; 9 bases map to TRBD1. The CDR3 has 15 amino acids. Germline values: CDR1 LGHNA, CDR2 YNLKQL (reference sequence). CDR3 DNA, as far as it was read: TGTGCCAGCAGCCAAGCCACAGGGGGCGCAGAC. This encodes CASSQATGGAD. The CDR3, in full, reads CASSQATGGADTQYF.

In regard to this clone: Germline and genes: mouse. The read terminates 4 residues before the CDR3 end, so the remaining end is supplied by the germline J gene. V usage is TRBV19 and J usage is TRBJ2-5, with 10 bases matching TRBD2. CDR1 FNHDT and CDR2 SITEND come from the germline V gene (reference sequence). The CDR3 is 15 residues long. The CDR3 is CASSRPTGGPDTQYF. CDR3 DNA (partial): TGTGCCAGCAGCAGACCGACTGGGGGGCCAGAC.

Turning to this clone: Gene labels here are mouse ones. With the read ending 4 residues before the CDR3 end, the germline J gene is used to fill in that end. This CDR3 is also generated by other DNA sequences in the sample. This chain connects TRBV19 to TRBJ2-5, with 7 bases that match TRBD1. Germline CDR1 FNHDT, CDR2 SITEND (reference sequence). This CDR3 has 14 residues. The CDR3 loop is CASSIRDRKDTQYF. The part of the CDR3 DNA that was read is TGTGCCAGCAGTATAAGGGACAGAAAAGAC.

A note on this clone: The gene names here belong to mouse. Here the CDR3 reads CASSDGLGVYAEQFF. The CDR3 DNA, read in part, is TGTGCCAGCAGTGATGGACTGGGGGTCTATGCT. The chain couples TRBV13-1 to TRBJ2-1, with 9 bases fitting TRBD2. With the read ending 4 residues before the CDR3 end, the germline J gene is used to fill in that end. The CDR3 consists of 15 residues. The J segment lost 3 bases and the V segment lost 0 bases, leaving 1 base of the junction unmatched. Germline loops: CDR1 NSHNY, CDR2 SYGAGN.

In the case of this clone: Germline and genes: mouse. The covered CDR3 bases are TGTGCCAGCAGTGATAGCCTGGGGACCGGG. Residues: CASSDSLGTG. The entire CDR3 is CASSDSLGTGQLYF. This chain uses TRBV13-1 with TRBJ2-2; a possible D gene is TRBD2 (6 bases). The read ends 4 residues before the CDR3 terminus; that terminus is restored from the germline J gene. This CDR3 region has 14 residues. Germline V CDR1 and CDR2: NSHNY, SYGAGN. V was clipped by 1 base and J by 5 bases, with 9 bases between them.